This T cell receptor (beta chain) is from a study of T-cell memory formation after mild COVID-19 (dated by TCRdb to the early 2020s). Describing the broader study: Most TCR sequence clusters were specific to one of the two donors. In a couple of donors, T-cell clones that expanded and contracted after mild COVID-19 were followed by sequencing TCRalpha and TCRbeta repertoires longitudinally. Two young, previously healthy adult volunteers made up the cohort, one male and one female.

From the germline V gene (reference sequence), CDR1 is SGHNT and CDR2 is YYREEE. Inclusive of the bounding cysteine and phenylalanine, the CDR3 is 15 residues long. Only the CDR3 portion is preserved as DNA: 45 bases, with reading frame beginning at the first base. Trimming accounts for 4 bases at V and 4 bases at J, while the number of junction bases matched to no gene is 9. What the study reported, not specific to this receptor: Only a couple of mild cases were covered in the study, and larger cohorts including severe cases with pre-infection samples were considered necessary. Clones that contracted from day 15 to 85 showed balanced CD4/CD8 phenotypes, whereas a second wave of clones that expanded from day 15 to 37 leaned towards CD4+. SARS-CoV-2 specificity was not confirmed for the second-wave clones peaking on day 37. Contracting CD4+ clones were located mainly in the CM and EM memory subsets, whereas CD8+ clones were found to be enriched in EMRA. Some responding clones were found in pre-infection memory, which suggests that pre-existing cross-reactive memory T cells took part in the SARS-CoV-2 response.

Ficoll-Paque density gradient centrifugation was the method used to isolate PBMCs. This clonotype came up a few times. This clone's antigen is unknown. No base-level quality is on record; no much larger clone is a single base apart. Sequencing took place on an Illumina NovaSeq 6000. TCRalpha and TCRbeta cDNA libraries were built by 5'RACE with constant-segment primers, adding sample barcodes and unique molecular identifiers. RNA was extracted from every sample with Trizol reagent. Libraries were amplified in two PCR steps, with a second sample barcode and Illumina TruSeq adapters added in the second step. Sequencing of libraries was performed on an Illumina NovaSeq with 2 x 150 bp paired-end reads. The paper's processing steps were these. Demultiplexing of reads and collapsing into UMI-guided consensus sequences were performed with migec v1.2.7. Using mixcr v2.1.11, UMI consensuses were aligned to TRA and TRB V and J templates and then assembled into clonotypes. A clonotype was counted as expanded or contracted only when both edgeR and NoisET called the clonotype significant, with the noise models trained on biological replicates. For edgeR calls, a false discovery rate-adjusted p below 0.01 and a log2 fold-change threshold of 1 were applied. PCA with hierarchical clustering of max-normalized trajectories of the 1000 most abundant clonotypes was used as exploratory dynamics analysis. Separately sequenced CD4+ and CD8+ repertoires were used to assign a CD4 or CD8 phenotype to each responding clone. Clones were called with MiXCR by TCRdb after fastp trimmed the public reads at Q25, and only in-frame beta chains were retained. CDR3 protein duplicates are merged, each entry listing the most common genes and DNA. The V and J calls were determined by TCRdb, not by the authors. For this sample there are about 290,000 distinct CDR3 sequences; around 15% appear just once. Around a fifth of the sample comes from the top ten.

Sequencing used PBMCs or a T cell subset sorted from them (not recorded which). The chain joins TRBV5-4 to TRBJ2-3; the junction holds 7 bases that match TRBD1. The sequence was collected from a man aged 18 to 30 who had mild COVID-19 (a few samples of this study predate the infection). The sample titles of this study are shuffled in the database, so cell type and time point are left out; the donor was told from shared clones. The encoded CDR3 is CASSLTNRGPDTQYF. In nucleotide form, the sequence is TGTGCCAGCAGCCTCACCAACAGGGGACCAGATACGCAGTATTTT.